Following are 6 T cell receptor beta chains from one sample sequenced in a study of blood T cells in healthy people across ages. A second roughly 6 to 11 cycle PCR used barcoded and J-beta primers. TCRdb reprocessed the 5' RACE reads with MiXCR, giving one entry per CDR3 protein. In the table there are about 970,000 distinct CDR3 sequences, roughly 51% of which are singletons. The sequenced sample consisted of blood. The source of these receptors is a woman aged 55-75 years in good health.

J is TRBJ2-3 and V is TRBV15, with D possibly TRBD2 on 5 matching bases. The germline V gene has CDR1 LNHNV and CDR2 YYDKDF (reference sequence). The CDR3 sequence is 17 residues long. V gave up 0 bases and J gave up 0 bases, with 13 bases separating them. The CDR3 DNA follows: TGTGCCACCAGCAGAGATCGGCCAGGACTCAGCACAGATACGCAGTATTTT. This encodes CATSRDRPGLSTDTQYF.

This clonotype has only a few counts. The gene calls are TRBV7-2 and TRBJ2-5; 9 nucleotides align to TRBD1. Gene TRBJ2-7 matches the end of the DNA better, so the J call may be wrong. In germline, CDR1 is SGHTA, CDR2 FQGNSA. This CDR3 contains 15 residues. CDR3 bases: TGTGCCAGCAGCCCCTACGGACAGGGGATCTACGAGCAGTACTTC. It codes for CASSPYGQGIYEQYF.

This clonotype has more than one count but fewer than ten. V is TRBV7-8 and J is TRBJ1-1; D remains ambiguous. V shed 0 bases and J shed 1 base, with 9 bases lying between them. Germline V lookup: CDR1 SGHVS, CDR2 FQNEAQ. There are 15 residues in the CDR3. In DNA, the CDR3 is TGTGCCAGCAGCTTAGCAAGCGGAGCGAACACTGAAGCTTTCTTT. Amino acid sequence: CASSLASGANTEAFF.

The chain recombines TRBV4-2 with TRBJ2-2, with 8 bases fitting TRBD1. Per the germline V gene, CDR1 is LGHNA and CDR2 is YNFKEQ. Germline trimming cut 0 bases from V and 2 bases from J; bases unmatched to any gene: 5. This CDR3 region has 17 residues. CDR3: CASSQDPGQGNTGELFF. Here the CDR3 DNA reads TGTGCCAGCAGCCAAGACCCAGGACAGGGTAACACCGGGGAGCTGTTTTTT.

This clonotype was picked up a small number of times. V gene TRBV12-3 or TRBV12-4 combines with J gene TRBJ2-7, with D perhaps TRBD1 (6 bases). Deletions cut 3 bases from V and 3 bases from J, with 9 bases between. The CDR3 is 13 residues long. CDR3 region: CASSFQGYYEQYF. CDR3 sequence (DNA): TGTGCCAGCAGTTTCCAGGGGTACTACGAGCAGTACTTC.

This clonotype has only a few counts. V is TRBV15 and J is TRBJ2-5; possible D gene TRBD2, 5 bases. CDR1 LNHNV and CDR2 YYDKDF come from the germline V gene (reference sequence). This CDR3 region has 16 residues. The ends were cut back, 4 bases at V and 5 bases at J, with 20 bases in the middle. The CDR3 here is CATSTETREIWETQYF. The CDR3 coding sequence is TGTGCCACCAGCACTGAAACTAGGGAGATTTGGGAGACCCAGTACTTC.